This is a list of T cell receptor beta chains from one sample in a study of cytotoxic CD8 clonotypes in ibrutinib-treated CLL. Assay used: immunoSEQ multiplex PCR; TCRdb lists only in-frame clones, some missing. The sample yields 53,000 or so clones, 54% seen once. The sequencing here drew on PBMCs, taken at disease progression, from a patient treated with ibrutinib. The receptors were gathered from a human donor with chronic lymphocytic leukemia. The CDR3 runs from the conserved cysteine through the conserved F or W. Each record gives: V gene, clone size, J gene, D gene, CDR3 DNA, CDR3 protein. D genes are given only for firm matches. Clone size is shown for a subset of rows, as once, few, many or a class of expanded clone.

>TRBV7-2|few|TRBJ2-6|NA
TGTGCCAGCAGCCGCTCTGGGGCCAACGTCCTGACTTTC
CASSRSGANVLTF
>TRBV30|NA|TRBJ2-5|NA
TGTGCCTGGAGAGGGTTGGGCAGCCAAGAGACCCAGTACTTC
CAWRGLGSQETQYF
>TRBV5-1|once|TRBJ1-1|NA
TGCGCCAGCAGCTTTACCCCCCGGGTGGGGATGAACACTGAAGCTTTCTTT
CASSFTPRVGMNTEAFF
>TRBV7-2|few|TRBJ2-7|NA
TGTGCCAGCAGCTTAAAGGTGGGGTCCTACGAGCAGTACTTC
CASSLKVGSYEQYF
>TRBV6-1|many|TRBJ2-7|NA
TGTGCCAGCAGACCCCAGACCTACGAGCAGTACTTC
CASRPQTYEQYF
>TRBV29-1|NA|TRBJ2-7|TRBD1
TGCAGCGTGGAACAGGGGGCCGGAAACTACGAGCAGTACTTC
CSVEQGAGNYEQYF
>TRBV18|NA|TRBJ2-7|NA
TGTGCCAGCTCACCTCAGAAAAGGGCCAACGAGCAGTACTTC
CASSPQKRANEQYF
>TRBV4-1|NA|TRBJ2-1|NA
TGCGCCAGCAGCCAGCGGACAGACAATGAGCAGTTCTTC
CASSQRTDNEQFF
>TRBV29-1|NA|TRBJ1-4|NA
TGCAGCGCCAGAAATGAAAAACTGTTTTTT
CSARNEKLFF
>TRBV7-2|many|TRBJ1-3|NA
TGTGCCAGCAGCCCGTTTTCTGGAAACACCATATATTTT
CASSPFSGNTIYF
>TRBV29-1|NA|TRBJ2-1|NA
TGCAGCGTGAGCCTCGGTCCGGGCAATGAGCAGTTCTTC
CSVSLGPGNEQFF
>TRBV4-2|NA|TRBJ2-3|TRBD2
TGTGCCAGCAGCCAAGATTTGGCTAGCGGGCTAACAGATACGCAGTATTTT
CASSQDLASGLTDTQYF
>TRBV27|NA|TRBJ2-7|TRBD1
TGTGCCAGCAGTTTATCAATCCCCGGACAGGGAGGCGAGCAGTACTTC
CASSLSIPGQGGEQYF
>TRBV19|few|TRBJ1-1|NA
TGTGCCAGTAGTATAGGGACAGTGAACACTGAAGCTTTCTTT
CASSIGTVNTEAFF
>TRBV5-1|NA|TRBJ2-5|TRBD2
TGCGCCAGCAGGGGAGGGATAGGCGAAGAGACCCAGTACTTC
CASRGGIGEETQYF
>TRBV10-3|NA|TRBJ1-2|NA
TGTGCCATCAGGCTAGGGGAGGCCTATGGCTACACCTTC
CAIRLGEAYGYTF
>TRBV6-1|many|TRBJ2-1|TRBD2
TGTGCCAGCAGACTAGCGCCCTACAATGAGCAGTTCTTC
CASRLAPYNEQFF
>TRBV7-8|few|TRBJ2-7|TRBD1
TGTGCCAGCAGCTTAGGGGGGACAGCAGACTACGAGCAGTACTTC
CASSLGGTADYEQYF
>TRBV6-6|few|TRBJ2-3|TRBD2
TGTGCCAGCAGCTTCGCGGGGGGAACTAGCACAGATACGCAGTATTTT
CASSFAGGTSTDTQYF
>TRBV19|few|TRBJ1-2|TRBD1
TGTGCCAGTCAAAGGACAGGGGTCGGCTATGGCTACACCTTC
CASQRTGVGYGYTF
>TRBV11-3|NA|TRBJ2-1|NA
TGTGCCAGCAGCTTTCCACAAAGAGGAAGTGAGCAGTTCTTC
CASSFPQRGSEQFF
>TRBV27|NA|TRBJ2-2|NA
TGTGCCAGCAGCACAGTGAACACCGGGGAGCTGTTTTTT
CASSTVNTGELFF
>TRBV5-1|few|TRBJ1-2|TRBD1
TGCGCCAGCAGCTCGGACGGGACAGGGGTGGGAGGCTACACCTTC
CASSSDGTGVGGYTF
>TRBV7-2|NA|TRBJ2-1|TRBD1
TGTGCCAGCAGCGCTAGGGGGCGACCCTACAATGAGCAGTTCTTC
CASSARGRPYNEQFF
>TRBV7-8|NA|TRBJ2-7|NA
TGTGCCAGCAGCTTATTGCACGAGCAGTACTTC
CASSLLHEQYF
>TRBV28|NA|TRBJ2-6|NA
TGTGCCAGCAGCCGGTCCGGGACCCATCGCTCTGGGGCCAACGTCCTGACTTTC
CASSRSGTHRSGANVLTF
>TRBV28|few|TRBJ1-5|NA
TGTGCCAGCAGGATCCGGGATCAGCCCCAGCATTTT
CASRIRDQPQHF
>TRBV5-1|NA|TRBJ2-1|TRBD1
TGCGCCAGCAGCTACCGGGACAGGGGGGTCGATGAGCAGTTCTTC
CASSYRDRGVDEQFF
>TRBV29-1|NA|TRBJ1-5|TRBD1
TGCAGCGTTGGACCCACAGGGGACGGGAATCAGCCCCAGCATTTT
CSVGPTGDGNQPQHF
>TRBV10-3|few|TRBJ2-7|NA
TGTGCCATCAGTGAGCCCAGACAGGTCAGCTCCTACGAGCAGTACTTC
CAISEPRQVSSYEQYF
>TRBV19|NA|TRBJ1-1|TRBD1
TGTGCCAGTAGTATAGAGGGACAGAAAGCTTTCTTT
CASSIEGQKAFF